The 18 T cell receptor beta chains presented below share a single source sample, sequenced in a study of blood T cell repertoires in COVID-19. Assay used: immunoSEQ multiplex PCR; TCRdb lists only in-frame clones, some missing. The data show hundreds of thousands of clones, around 89% seen once. The source material was PBMCs or T cells enriched from blood (not recorded which). These receptor sequences come from a woman aged 40 to 50 who had recovered from COVID-19.

This chain joins TRBV21-1 and TRBJ2-1; no check of the table's D call, TRBD1, against the DNA was made. TRBV21-1 is a recognized pseudogene. The CDR3 length is 15 residues. The CDR3 loop is CASIGDRTNDNEQFF. The CDR3 nucleotides read TGTGCCAGCATAGGGGACAGGACAAATGACAATGAGCAGTTCTTC.

The chain employs TRBV29-1 and TRBJ2-3; 8 nucleotides line up with TRBD2. The germline V gene has CDR1 SQVTM and CDR2 ANQGSEA. The CDR3 contains 15 residues. With 6 bases clipped from V and 0 bases from J, the junction kept 8 bases outside the gene matches. CDR3 sequence reads: CSVRGAGDSTDTQYF. CDR3 DNA sequence: TGCAGCGTCAGAGGAGCGGGGGATAGCACAGATACGCAGTATTTT.

This chain links TRBV27 with TRBJ2-7, with 8 bases aligning to TRBD2. CDR1 is MNHEY, CDR2 SMNVEV, per germline (reference sequence). This CDR3 is 14 amino acids long. J was trimmed by 1 base and V by 4 bases; bases with no gene match: 3. In DNA, the CDR3 is TGTGCCAGCAGTTACGGGGGGGGGTCCTACGAGCAGTACTTC. This gives the protein CASSYGGGSYEQYF.

For the CDR3, the DNA is TGCAGCGTGGGCACGGGAGGAAGGGAGACCCAGTACTTC. Residues: CSVGTGGRETQYF. The chain uses TRBV29-1 and TRBJ2-5; 7 bases align to TRBD2. Germline loops: CDR1 SQVTM, CDR2 ANQGSEA. The CDR3 is made up of 13 amino acids. V trimming: 6 bases; J trimming: 5 bases; junction bases outside the gene matches: 9.

This clone has a single count. CDR3 protein: CASSLSGHNEQFF. DNA of the CDR3: TGTGCCAGCAGCCTTAGCGGACACAATGAGCAGTTCTTC. The genes are TRBV7-3 and TRBJ2-1; maybe TRBD2 (6 bases). CDR3 length: 13 residues. The V gene lost 5 bases and the J gene lost 5 bases, with 10 bases spanning the gap. Germline CDR1 is SGHTA and CDR2 is FQGTGA. The variable domain in full, with the rest retrieved from reference TRBV7-3 and TRBJ2-1, is GAGVSQTPSNKVTEKGKYVELRCDPISGHTALYWYRQSLGQGPEFLIYFQGTGAADDSGLPNDRFFAVRPEGSVSTLKIQRTERGDSAVYLCASSLSGHNEQFFGPGTRLTVL.

This clone has a handful of counts. This CDR3 reads CASSPDSSNQPQHF. The CDR3 DNA reads as TGTGCCAGCAGCCCAGACAGTAGCAATCAGCCCCAGCATTTT. This chain links TRBV7-8 with TRBJ1-5; D is perhaps TRBD1 (5 bases). This CDR3 has 14 amino acids. Germline V gene lookup returns CDR1 SGHVS and CDR2 FQNEAQ. The V gene lost 5 bases and the J gene lost 0 bases, with 8 bases spanning the gap.

The chain combines TRBV7-2 with TRBJ1-5; D possibly corresponds to TRBD1 (5 bases). Trimming left V 1 base short and J 6 bases short, with 16 bases between. The CDR3 contains 16 residues. The germline V gene has CDR1 SGHTA and CDR2 FQGNSA. CDR3 DNA sequence: TGTGCCAGCAGCTTAGGTCTGGGGGAGGTCGGTCAGCCCCAGCATTTT. Amino acids: CASSLGLGEVGQPQHF.

The V gene is TRBV2, the J gene TRBJ2-1; 12 bases match TRBD2. The CDR3 is 16 amino acids. V was clipped by 6 bases and J by 3 bases; unmatched bases: 6. The V gene's germline CDR1 is SNHLY and CDR2 FYNNEI. CDR3 sequence: CASSPGLAGIYNEQFF. The CDR3 DNA reads as TGTGCCAGCAGCCCCGGACTAGCGGGGATCTACAATGAGCAGTTCTTC. The complete variable domain, with remaining parts taken from reference TRBV2 and TRBJ2-1, reads EPEVTQTPSHQVTQMGQEVILRCVPISNHLYFYWYRQILGQKVEFLVSFYNNEISEKSEIFDDQFSVERPDGSNFTLKIRSTKLEDSAMYFCASSPGLAGIYNEQFFGPGTRLTVL.

The rearrangement uses TRBV25-1 and TRBJ2-1; 9 bases line up with TRBD1. This CDR3 is built from 16 residues. From germline, CDR1 is MGHDK and CDR2 SYGVNS. V lost 3 bases to trimming and J lost 6 bases; unmatched junction nucleotides: 9. The CDR3 DNA reads as TGTGCCAGCAGTGACTACGGGACAGGGTCATCCAATGAGCAGTTCTTC. Translated, it gives CASSDYGTGSSNEQFF.

The chain couples TRBV19 to TRBJ2-1; TRBD2 matches at 7 bases. The CDR3 covers 15 residues. Germline CDR1 and CDR2: LNHDA and SQIVND (reference sequence). V was pared by 3 bases and J by 4 bases, with 6 bases of the junction left unmatched. In nucleotides, the CDR3 is TGTGCCAGTAGTATGGGGGACTATAGGTACAATGAGCAGTTCTTC. Translating gives CASSMGDYRYNEQFF.

V usage is TRBV6-5 and J usage is TRBJ1-5, with 10 bases lining up with TRBD1. The germline gives CDR1 MNHEY, CDR2 SVGAGI. V dropped 6 bases and J dropped 7; count of bases not matched to a gene: 9. This CDR3 comprises 15 residues. CDR3 in amino acids: CASRSRDRGDQPQHF. In DNA form, the CDR3 reads TGTGCCAGCAGGTCCCGGGACAGGGGTGACCAGCCCCAGCATTTT.

The chain recombines TRBV6-1 with TRBJ1-4, with D tentatively TRBD1 (5 bases). The CDR3 is 15 residues long. Trimming removed 2 bases at V and 8 bases at J, with 15 bases between. Germline V CDR1 and CDR2: MNHNS, SASEGT. This chain's CDR3 is CASSELTGLREKLFF. CDR3 coding DNA: TGTGCCAGCAGTGAATTAACAGGTTTGAGGGAAAAACTGTTTTTT.

The chain combines TRBV10-3 with TRBJ2-3, with 9 bases matching TRBD2. The V gene's germline CDR1 is ENHRY and CDR2 SYGVKD. The CDR3 has 14 amino acids. V was pared by 4 bases and J by 5 bases, with 4 bases of the junction left unmatched. The CDR3 DNA follows: TGTGCCATCAGTGGGGGTAGCGGGGGAGATACGCAGTATTTT. Translating it yields CAISGGSGGDTQYF.

V is TRBV30 and J is TRBJ2-3, with D possibly matching TRBD1 (6 bases). Trimming pared 5 bases from V and 5 bases from J, leaving 17 bases between. This CDR3 has 14 residues. Germline loops: CDR1 GTSNPN, CDR2 SVGIG (reference sequence). DNA of the CDR3: TGTGCCTGGCTTGGGGGCAGGAGAGGAGATACGCAGTATTTT. This sequence encodes CAWLGGRRGDTQYF.

This chain joins TRBV7-3 and TRBJ2-3; possibly TRBD2 for D (6 bases). V lost 5 bases and J lost 4, with 16 bases in between. The CDR3 consists of 15 residues. In germline, CDR1 is SGHTA, CDR2 FQGTGA. CDR3 sequence (DNA): TGTGCCAGCAGCGTAGACCGGCGGGGCTCAGATACGCAGTATTTT. Its protein product is CASSVDRRGSDTQYF.

The gene calls are TRBV2 and TRBJ2-7; 7 positions match TRBD1. CDR1 and CDR2 (germline): SNHLY, FYNNEI. The CDR3 consists of 15 residues. Losses at the gene ends were 5 bases for V and 4 bases for J; bases not matched to a gene: 11. This chain's CDR3 is CASSRYPGQKYEQYF. CDR3 in DNA: TGTGCCAGCAGTCGATACCCGGGACAGAAATACGAGCAGTACTTC. The entire variable domain, with the rest obtained from reference TRBV2 and TRBJ2-7, is as follows: EPEVTQTPSHQVTQMGQEVILRCVPISNHLYFYWYRQILGQKVEFLVSFYNNEISEKSEIFDDQFSVERPDGSNFTLKIRSTKLEDSAMYFCASSRYPGQKYEQYFGPGTRLTVT.

The V gene is TRBV10-3, the J gene TRBJ2-7; TRBD2 might be the D (6 bases). Germline lookup yields CDR1 ENHRY and CDR2 SYGVKD. The V end lost 9 bases, the J end lost 4 bases, and 13 bases lay between the germline ends. The CDR3 loop spans 12 amino acids. The CDR3: CAIQASGYEQYF. The CDR3 bases are TGTGCCATTCAGGCCAGCGGGTACGAGCAGTACTTC.

V gene TRBV9 combines with J gene TRBJ1-3; 7 bases line up with TRBD1. Germline CDR1 SGDLS, CDR2 YYNGEE. Germline trimming cut 2 bases from V and 9 bases from J; bases unmatched to any gene: 8. The CDR3 contains 14 residues. CDR3 nucleotide sequence: TGTGCCAGCAGCGTGGGGACAGCGGGAGGCACCATATATTTT. It yields the protein CASSVGTAGGTIYF. Using reference TRBV9 and TRBJ1-3 for the parts outside the CDR3, the full variable domain is DSGVTQTPKHLITATGQRVTLRCSPRSGDLSVYWYQQSLDQGLQFLIQYYNGEERAKGNILERFSAQQFPDLHSELNLSSLELGDSALYFCASSVGTAGGTIYFGEGSWLTVV.